A selection of T cell receptor beta chains follows, all from one sample in a study of OX40 agonist ivuxolimab in advanced cancers. This table comes from immunoSEQ multiplex PCR, and its TCRdb copy is limited to in-frame clones, with some not included. The sample includes tens of thousands of clones, around 90% of them seen just once. Sequenced here: CD4+ or CD8+ T cells sorted from blood, sampled in a trial of the OX40 agonist ivuxolimab. Receptors originate from an adult with an advanced solid tumor such as melanoma, head and neck, liver or kidney cancer. Both conserved end residues are part of each CDR3. Fields, in order: D gene, clone size, J gene, V gene, CDR3 protein, CDR3 DNA. D genes are given only for firm matches. Rows may omit the clone size; those that give it use once, few, many or a size class.

d_gene: TRBD1
abundance: few
j_gene: TRBJ1-4
v_gene: TRBV28
CDR3aa: CASSLGSGTGFSEKLFF
CDR3nt: TGTGCCAGCAGTTTGGGGTCCGGGACAGGGTTCAGTGAAAAACTGTTTTTT

d_gene: TRBD1
abundance: .
j_gene: TRBJ1-1
v_gene: TRBV9
CDR3aa: CASSDGQGLWDLSEAFF
CDR3nt: TGTGCCAGCAGCGACGGACAGGGGTTATGGGATTTGTCTGAAGCTTTCTTT

d_gene: .
abundance: .
j_gene: TRBJ2-3
v_gene: TRBV6-5
CDR3aa: CASSPWVSSDTQYF
CDR3nt: TGTGCCAGCAGTCCCTGGGTTAGCTCAGATACGCAGTATTTT

d_gene: .
abundance: .
j_gene: TRBJ2-7
v_gene: TRBV5-8
CDR3aa: CASSPEPGAYEQYF
CDR3nt: TGTGCCAGCAGCCCCGAGCCAGGAGCCTACGAGCAGTACTTC

d_gene: TRBD2
abundance: .
j_gene: TRBJ2-2
v_gene: TRBV11-2
CDR3aa: CASSPLAGRTGELFF
CDR3nt: TGTGCCAGCAGCCCCCTAGCGGGACGTACCGGGGAGCTGTTTTTT

d_gene: .
abundance: .
j_gene: TRBJ2-5
v_gene: TRBV20-1
CDR3aa: CSAGYGETQYF
CDR3nt: TGCAGTGCGGGCTACGGAGAGACCCAGTACTTC

d_gene: TRBD2
abundance: few
j_gene: TRBJ2-1
v_gene: TRBV2
CDR3aa: CAQQGLAREQFF
CDR3nt: TGTGCCCAGCAAGGACTAGCACGAGAGCAGTTCTTC

d_gene: TRBD2
abundance: .
j_gene: TRBJ2-7
v_gene: TRBV4-1
CDR3aa: CASSQGLAGFSYEQYF
CDR3nt: TGCGCCAGCAGCCAGGGACTAGCGGGATTTTCCTACGAGCAGTACTTC

d_gene: .
abundance: .
j_gene: TRBJ2-5
v_gene: TRBV7-2
CDR3aa: CASSSQGTQYF
CDR3nt: TGTGCCAGCAGCTCCCAAGGGACCCAGTACTTC

d_gene: TRBD2
abundance: .
j_gene: TRBJ2-5
v_gene: TRBV7-2
CDR3aa: CASSQPGLAGGGETQYF
CDR3nt: TGTGCCAGCAGCCAGCCGGGACTAGCGGGAGGAGGAGAGACCCAGTACTTC

d_gene: .
abundance: .
j_gene: TRBJ1-2
v_gene: TRBV28
CDR3aa: CASSRADYGYTF
CDR3nt: TGTGCCAGCAGTCGCGCTGACTATGGCTACACCTTC

d_gene: TRBD2
abundance: .
j_gene: TRBJ2-2
v_gene: TRBV7-8
CDR3aa: CASRLLAGARNTGELFF
CDR3nt: TGTGCCAGCAGACTGCTAGCGGGAGCCCGGAACACCGGGGAGCTGTTTTTT

d_gene: TRBD1
abundance: .
j_gene: TRBJ2-1
v_gene: TRBV6-5
CDR3aa: CASSSLTGGSEQFF
CDR3nt: TGTGCCAGCAGTTCCCTGACAGGGGGCAGTGAGCAGTTCTTC

d_gene: .
abundance: .
j_gene: TRBJ2-7
v_gene: TRBV14
CDR3aa: CASSQLSYEQYF
CDR3nt: TGTGCCAGCAGCCAACTCTCCTACGAGCAGTACTTC

d_gene: .
abundance: .
j_gene: TRBJ2-1
v_gene: TRBV13
CDR3aa: CASSLVGVSEQFF
CDR3nt: TGTGCCAGCAGCTTAGTCGGAGTGAGTGAGCAGTTCTTC

d_gene: .
abundance: .
j_gene: TRBJ1-2
v_gene: TRBV6-6
CDR3aa: CASTPDANYGYTF
CDR3nt: TGTGCCAGTACACCGGACGCTAACTATGGCTACACCTTC

d_gene: .
abundance: .
j_gene: TRBJ2-2
v_gene: TRBV19
CDR3aa: CATTDGGSTTGELFF
CDR3nt: TGTGCCACGACGGACGGAGGGTCCACCACCGGGGAGCTGTTTTTT

d_gene: .
abundance: .
j_gene: TRBJ2-7
v_gene: TRBV7-2
CDR3aa: CASSLGPSPVIYEQYF
CDR3nt: TGTGCCAGCAGCTTAGGTCCCTCTCCGGTCATCTACGAGCAGTACTTC

d_gene: TRBD2
abundance: .
j_gene: TRBJ2-2
v_gene: TRBV7-9
CDR3aa: CASSSLAGDTGELFF
CDR3nt: TGTGCCAGCAGCTCACTAGCGGGCGACACCGGGGAGCTGTTTTTT

d_gene: .
abundance: .
j_gene: TRBJ2-2
v_gene: TRBV5-1
CDR3aa: CASSFQGSPGELFF
CDR3nt: TGCGCCAGCAGCTTCCAAGGTAGCCCCGGGGAGCTGTTTTTT

d_gene: TRBD2
abundance: .
j_gene: TRBJ2-1
v_gene: TRBV28
CDR3aa: CASIGGGSYNEQFF
CDR3nt: TGTGCCAGCATTGGCGGGGGGTCCTACAATGAGCAGTTCTTC

d_gene: TRBD1
abundance: .
j_gene: TRBJ1-3
v_gene: TRBV18
CDR3aa: CASSPRTGAFSGNTIYF
CDR3nt: TGTGCCAGCTCACCAAGGACAGGGGCGTTCTCTGGAAACACCATATATTTT